These 16 T cell receptor beta chains were sequenced from one sample in a study of beta chain features in type 1 diabetes. As every portion of the isolated RNA was reverse transcribed, the sequencing read expressed TCRB transcripts. Repertoires were generated with immunoSEQ multiplex PCR, while TCRdb's copy carries only in-frame clones and drops some. The table lists 350,000 to 400,000 clones, approximately 15% of them singletons. The sample consisted of naive CD4+ T cells from blood. The receptors were sampled from a woman under 30 in good health.

The rearrangement links TRBV29-1 to TRBJ2-1; D gene unclear. The CDR3 extends over 11 amino acids. Germline loops: CDR1 SQVTM, CDR2 ANQGSEA. Trimming cost V 6 bases and J 7 bases, with 10 bases left between them. In nucleotides, the CDR3 is TGCAGCGTGGGCCCGCAAAATGAGCAGTTCTTC. This translates into CSVGPQNEQFF.

The CDR3, as DNA: TGTGCCAGCAGCCCCGACAGGGGAGGCTACGAGCAGTACTTC. It specifies CASSPDRGGYEQYF. This chain links TRBV5-4 with TRBJ2-7; TRBD1 matches 8 bases. The CDR3 is made up of 14 amino acids. J lost 3 bases, V lost 4 bases, and 6 bases had no gene match. CDR1 SGHNT and CDR2 YYREEE come from the germline V gene (reference sequence).

V usage is TRBV28 and J usage is TRBJ2-1; 10 bases fit TRBD2. CDR3 length: 16 residues. V trimming: 5 bases; J trimming: 7 bases; junction bases outside the gene matches: 11. CDR1 and CDR2 from the germline V gene are MDHEN and SYDVKM. The chain's CDR3 is CASSRRAGGPFNEQFF. Written as DNA, the CDR3 is TGTGCCAGCAGTCGTCGAGCGGGAGGGCCGTTTAATGAGCAGTTCTTC.

The genes are TRBV30 and TRBJ2-5, with a possible D match to TRBD1 (6 bases). The CDR3 extends over 12 amino acids. The germline CDR1 and CDR2 sequences are GTSNPN and SVGIG (reference sequence). The germline V and J ends were trimmed by 4 bases and 1 base, with 7 bases remaining between them. CDR3 residues: CAWNRVQETQYF. CDR3 DNA: TGTGCCTGGAACAGGGTCCAAGAGACCCAGTACTTC.

This clone occurred a few times. The genes are TRBV29-1 and TRBJ2-5; tentatively, D is TRBD1 (6 bases). The CDR3 has 12 residues. Germline CDR1 and CDR2: SQVTM and ANQGSEA. The V end lost 4 bases, the J end lost 3 bases, and 9 bases lay between the germline ends. CDR3 amino acids: CSVGAGEETQYF. The CDR3 nucleotides read TGCAGCGTTGGGGCAGGGGAAGAGACCCAGTACTTC.

The V and J genes are TRBV7-2 and TRBJ2-2, with 7 bases that match TRBD2. Germline V lookup: CDR1 SGHTA, CDR2 FQGNSA. Trimming removed 3 bases from V and 6 bases from J; junction bases left unmatched: 7. This CDR3 comprises 15 residues. The CDR3 loop reads CASSLSGVVPGELFF. Here the CDR3 DNA reads TGTGCCAGCAGCTTGAGCGGGGTAGTGCCCGGGGAGCTGTTTTTT. The full variable domain, its missing parts supplied by reference TRBV7-2 and TRBJ2-2, is GAGVSQSPSNKVTEKGKDVELRCDPISGHTALYWYRQSLGQGLEFLIYFQGNSAPDKSGLPSDRFSAERTGGSVSTLTIQRTQQEDSAVYLCASSLSGVVPGELFFGEGSRLTVL.

This clone has only a few counts. V usage is TRBV30 and J usage is TRBJ2-1, with TRBD1 matching 8 bases. Trimming at V came to 3 bases and at J to 2 bases, leaving 9 bases not matched to a gene. The length of the CDR3 is 16 residues. CDR1 and CDR2 from the germline V gene are GTSNPN and SVGIG (reference sequence). The CDR3 DNA reads as TGTGCCTGGAGAGATTACGGGACAGGTGCCTACAATGAGCAGTTCTTC. Translating it yields CAWRDYGTGAYNEQFF.

This CDR3 is CASSLRPGLNYGYTF. The CDR3 DNA follows: TGTGCCAGCAGTTTACGCCCGGGTCTCAACTATGGCTACACCTTC. The rearrangement links TRBV28 to TRBJ1-2; no clear D gene. The CDR3 has 15 residues. V was trimmed by 2 bases and J by 2 bases, leaving 12 bases between them. Germline assignment: CDR1 MDHEN and CDR2 SYDVKM.

Concerning this clone: Additional DNA sequences in this sample encode the identical CDR3. The chain combines TRBV5-1 with TRBJ2-1; no clear D gene. The germline gives CDR1 SGHRS, CDR2 YFSETQ. The CDR3 spans 14 residues. The germline V and J ends were trimmed by 4 bases and 0 bases, with 8 bases remaining between them. CDR3 sequence reads: CASSPDNSYNEQFF. CDR3 sequence (DNA): TGCGCCAGCAGCCCCGACAACTCCTACAATGAGCAGTTCTTC.

This clone was seen a handful of times. This chain connects TRBV19 to TRBJ2-1; a possible D gene is TRBD2 (5 bases). Germline assignment: CDR1 LNHDA and CDR2 SQIVND (reference sequence). This CDR3 has 10 residues. The V gene lost 8 bases and the J gene lost 8 bases, with 7 bases spanning the gap. CDR3 sequence: CASLGDEQFF. CDR3 in DNA: TGTGCCAGTCTCGGGGATGAGCAGTTCTTC.

V is TRBV28 and J is TRBJ2-1; maybe TRBD1 (5 bases). CDR1 MDHEN and CDR2 SYDVKM come from the germline V gene. The V gene lost 9 bases and the J gene lost 3 bases, with 15 bases spanning the gap. CDR3 length equals 14 residues. CDR3 in amino acids: CASGQGARYNEQFF. CDR3 nucleotides: TGTGCCAGTGGTCAAGGGGCCCGCTACAATGAGCAGTTCTTC.

The V call is TRBV28, the J call TRBJ1-5, with TRBD1 identical over 8 bases. Germline V gene lookup returns CDR1 MDHEN and CDR2 SYDVKM. Trimming removed 5 bases from V and 6 bases from J; junction bases left unmatched: 6. There are 14 residues in the CDR3. Written as DNA, the CDR3 is TGTGCCAGCAGTCCCAGGGGGCCCCTTCAGCCCCAGCATTTT. Protein sequence: CASSPRGPLQPQHF.

This clone has a handful of counts. The V call is TRBV6-4, the J call TRBJ2-2, with D maybe TRBD1 (5 bases). The CDR3 sequence is 13 residues long. The germline V gene encodes CDR1 MRHNA and CDR2 SNTAGT. The V end was cut by 2 bases, the J end by 4 bases, with 5 bases between. CDR3 sequence: CASSDRGTGELFF. The CDR3 coding sequence is TGTGCCAGCAGTGACAGGGGCACCGGGGAGCTGTTTTTT.

This clone was found a few times. The CDR3 loop reads CSVTDSRGYTF. The CDR3 DNA reads as TGCAGTGTAACCGACAGCCGGGGCTACACCTTC. The chain links TRBV20-1 to TRBJ1-2; maybe TRBD1 (5 bases). V was shortened by 7 bases and J by 8 bases, with 14 bases between the two germline ends. Germline V lookup: CDR1 DFQATT, CDR2 SNEGSKA (reference sequence). The CDR3 consists of 11 residues.

This clone was observed a few times. V gene TRBV6-4 combines with J gene TRBJ2-1, with 10 bases lining up with TRBD1. The V and J ends lost 10 bases and 7 bases, in that order; junction bases with no gene match: 10. The CDR3 runs 14 residues. Germline CDR1 and CDR2: MRHNA and SNTAGT. The DNA for the CDR3 is TGTGCCACCTCCCGAAGGACAGGGGGGAATGAGCAGTTCTTC. Translating gives CATSRRTGGNEQFF.

Only a few counts were recorded for this clone. The rearrangement uses TRBV4-3 and TRBJ2-7, with 10 nucleotides matching TRBD2. CDR1 and CDR2 from the germline V gene are LGHNA and YSLEER. With 4 bases clipped from V and 2 bases from J, the junction kept 2 bases outside the gene matches. The CDR3 has 14 amino acids. This CDR3 is CASSPLAGAYEQYF. CDR3 nucleotides: TGCGCCAGCAGCCCCCTAGCGGGAGCCTACGAGCAGTACTTC.